This TCR beta chain was obtained from a study of T cell responses to AZD1222 COVID-19 vaccine. Study-level findings and limits: Nearly half of unique spike-specific TCRs reportedly avoided B.1.351 and B.1.1.7 mutated regions.

Libraries were prepared by immunoSEQ multiplex PCR; TCRdb keeps only in-frame clonotypes and omits some of them. Among more than 150,000 clones, 87% were seen once, and the ten largest hold approximately 9%. This clone was seen just once. Its specificity is not known. Per germline, CDR1 MNHEY and CDR2 SVGAGI. The CDR3 consists of 12 residues. The germline V and J ends were trimmed by 7 bases and 4 bases, with 8 bases remaining between them. The source is an adult who received the AZD1222 COVID-19 vaccine. This specimen consisted of peripheral blood, obtained 28 days after the second AZD1222 dose. The J gene is TRBJ1-5, the V gene TRBV6-5; D unresolved. The DNA for the CDR3 is TGTGCCAGCAATAACCCAAATCAGCCCCAGCATTTT. Translated, it gives CASNNPNQPQHF.